This T cell receptor (beta chain) was captured by sequencing in a study of blood T cell repertoires in COVID-19. Overall study: Donors in the United States, Italy and Spain gave samples during acute or convalescent COVID-19.

The CDR3 runs 15 residues. The V and J ends lost 5 bases and 6 bases, in that order; junction bases with no gene match: 6. The germline V gene has CDR1 SGHTA and CDR2 FQGNSA. The method was immunoSEQ multiplex PCR; TCRdb's version includes in-frame clones alone and lacks a portion of them. Altogether approximately 150,000 clones are present, roughly nine tenths being singletons, with the ten largest covering 13%. The clonotype originates from a man younger than 35 with COVID-19, enrolled during active disease. The V call is TRBV7-2, the J call TRBJ2-3; 12 positions match TRBD2. Sequencing used peripheral blood. The CDR3 protein is CASSQTSGRSDTQYF. The CDR3 bases are TGTGCCAGCAGCCAGACTAGCGGGAGAAGCGATACGCAGTATTTT.